This T cell receptor (beta chain) was identified during a study of blood T cells in healthy people across ages. Study findings and constraints: A conclusive naive versus antigen-experienced comparison was prevented by the unsorted PBMCs.

Primers used in a second PCR of roughly 6 to 11 cycles were a sample-barcoded 5' primer and a J-beta primer mix. Via MiXCR, TCRdb re-called the 5' RACE reads, giving one row per CDR3 protein. Of 730,000 or so distinct CDR3 sequences listed, around 46% were seen once; the top ten hold approximately 22%. As regards this clonotype: Its target is unknown.

From germline, CDR1 is MDHEN and CDR2 SYDVKM. V shed 6 bases and J shed 2 bases, with 15 bases lying between them. The CDR3 spans 15 residues. Per-sample yields of isolated PBMCs were at least 6 million. RNA extraction gave at least 5.5 micrograms of total RNA per sample. The sample consisted of blood. This chain uses TRBV28 with TRBJ2-3; perhaps TRBD2 as D (6 bases). The sequence derives from a woman between 55 and 75 years old in good health. The CDR3 DNA reads TGTGCCAGCAGCGGGGGACGGGGGTTCACAGATACGCAGTATTTT. Translating gives CASSGGRGFTDTQYF.